This T cell receptor (beta chain) was captured by sequencing in a study of prognosis after radiotherapy for stage I lung cancer. The wider study: Patients received stereotactic body radiotherapy alone, with no concurrent therapy.

This clonotype was seen at least ten times. Template was genomic DNA; TCR beta CDR3 amplified in two multiplex PCR rounds. First-round PCR employed TRBV- and TRBJ-specific primers for each gene. In TCRdb, the multiplex PCR reads were re-called with MiXCR into one record per CDR3 protein. This table has 11,000 to 15,000 distinct CDR3 sequences, approximately 30% appearing once. The CDR3 covers 15 residues. V was clipped by 3 bases and J by 5 bases; unmatched bases: 11. CDR1 and CDR2 (germline): SQVTM, ANQGSEA. The specimen was PBMCs, collected before or after stereotactic body radiation therapy (not recorded which). The rearrangement links TRBV29-1 to TRBJ2-5; 8 bases match TRBD1. This receptor was identified in a donor aged 50 or older with non-small cell lung cancer. The CDR3 region is CSVDGRGPSMETQYF. Written as DNA, the CDR3 is TGCAGCGTTGACGGCAGGGGGCCCTCCATGGAGACCCAGTACTTC. The full variable domain, its missing parts supplied by reference TRBV29-1 and TRBJ2-5, is SAVISQKPSRDICQRGTSLTIQCQVDSQVTMMFWYRQQPGQSLTLIATANQGSEATYESGFVIDKFPISRPNLTFSTLTVSNMSPEDSSIYLCSVDGRGPSMETQYFGPGTRLLVL.